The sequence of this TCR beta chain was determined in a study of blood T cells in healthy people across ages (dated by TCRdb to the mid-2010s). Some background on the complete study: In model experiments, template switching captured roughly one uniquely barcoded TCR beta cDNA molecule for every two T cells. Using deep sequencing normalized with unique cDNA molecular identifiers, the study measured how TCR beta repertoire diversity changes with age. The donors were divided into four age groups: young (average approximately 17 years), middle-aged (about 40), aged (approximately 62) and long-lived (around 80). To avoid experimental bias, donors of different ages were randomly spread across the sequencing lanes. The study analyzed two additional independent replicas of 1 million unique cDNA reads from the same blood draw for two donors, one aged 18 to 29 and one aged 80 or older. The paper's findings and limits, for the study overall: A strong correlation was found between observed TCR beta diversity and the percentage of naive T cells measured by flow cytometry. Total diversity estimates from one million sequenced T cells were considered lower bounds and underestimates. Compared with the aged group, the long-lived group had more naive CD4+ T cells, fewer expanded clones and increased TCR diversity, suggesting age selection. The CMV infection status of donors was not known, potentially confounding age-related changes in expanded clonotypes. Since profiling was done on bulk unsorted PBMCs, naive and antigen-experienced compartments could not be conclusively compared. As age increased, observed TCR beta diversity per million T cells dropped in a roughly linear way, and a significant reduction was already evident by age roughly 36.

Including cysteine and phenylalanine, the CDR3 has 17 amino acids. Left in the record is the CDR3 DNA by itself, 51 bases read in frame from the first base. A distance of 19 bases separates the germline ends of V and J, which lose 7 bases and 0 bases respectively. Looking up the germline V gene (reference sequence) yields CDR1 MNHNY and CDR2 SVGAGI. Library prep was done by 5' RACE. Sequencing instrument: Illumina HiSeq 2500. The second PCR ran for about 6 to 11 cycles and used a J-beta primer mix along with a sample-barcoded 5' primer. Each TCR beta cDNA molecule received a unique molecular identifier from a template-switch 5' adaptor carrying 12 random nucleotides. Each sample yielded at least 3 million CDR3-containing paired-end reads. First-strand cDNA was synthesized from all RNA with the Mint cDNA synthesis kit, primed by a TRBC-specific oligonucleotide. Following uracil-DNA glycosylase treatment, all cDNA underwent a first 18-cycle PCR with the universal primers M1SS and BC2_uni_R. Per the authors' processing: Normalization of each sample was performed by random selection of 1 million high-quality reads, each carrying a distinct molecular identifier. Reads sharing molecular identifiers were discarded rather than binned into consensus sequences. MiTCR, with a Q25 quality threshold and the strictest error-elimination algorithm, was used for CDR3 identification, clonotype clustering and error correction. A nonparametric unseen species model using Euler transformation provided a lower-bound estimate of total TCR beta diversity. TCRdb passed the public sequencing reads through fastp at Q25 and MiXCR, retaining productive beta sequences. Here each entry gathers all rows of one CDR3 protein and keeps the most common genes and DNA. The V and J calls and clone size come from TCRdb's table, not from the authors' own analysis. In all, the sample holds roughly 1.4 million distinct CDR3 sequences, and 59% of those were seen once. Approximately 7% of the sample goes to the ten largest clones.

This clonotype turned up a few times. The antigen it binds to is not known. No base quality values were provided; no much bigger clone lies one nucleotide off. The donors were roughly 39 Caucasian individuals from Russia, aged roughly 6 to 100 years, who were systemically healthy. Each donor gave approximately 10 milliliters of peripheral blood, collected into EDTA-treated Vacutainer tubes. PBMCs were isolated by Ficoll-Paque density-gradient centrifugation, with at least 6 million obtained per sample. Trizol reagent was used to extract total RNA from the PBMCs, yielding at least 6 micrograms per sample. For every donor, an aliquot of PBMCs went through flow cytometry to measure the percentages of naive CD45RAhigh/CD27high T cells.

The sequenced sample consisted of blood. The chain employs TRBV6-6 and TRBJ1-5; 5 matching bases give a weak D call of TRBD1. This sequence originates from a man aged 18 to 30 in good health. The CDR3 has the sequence CASTEVGVGYSNQPQHF. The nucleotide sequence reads TGTGCCAGCACCGAGGTAGGGGTGGGTTATAGCAATCAGCCCCAGCATTTT.